This T cell receptor beta chain emerged from a study of OX40 agonist ivuxolimab in advanced cancers. Sequencing was performed with immunoSEQ multiplex PCR; in TCRdb, only in-frame clones are kept and a portion is missing. The sample holds some 70,000 clones, around 84% seen once. Germline loops: CDR1 SGHRS, CDR2 YFSETQ. V was trimmed by 0 bases and J by 5 bases, leaving 5 bases between them. The CDR3 length is 13 residues. The sequence was obtained from an adult with an advanced solid tumor such as melanoma, head and neck, liver or kidney cancer. The sequencing here drew on CD4+ or CD8+ T cells sorted from blood, taken in a trial of the OX40 agonist ivuxolimab. This rearrangement joins TRBV5-1 to TRBJ2-2, with D tentatively TRBD1 (5 bases). Written as DNA, the CDR3 is TGCGCCAGCAGCTTGGAGGGGACCGGGGAGCTGTTTTTT. This encodes CASSLEGTGELFF.